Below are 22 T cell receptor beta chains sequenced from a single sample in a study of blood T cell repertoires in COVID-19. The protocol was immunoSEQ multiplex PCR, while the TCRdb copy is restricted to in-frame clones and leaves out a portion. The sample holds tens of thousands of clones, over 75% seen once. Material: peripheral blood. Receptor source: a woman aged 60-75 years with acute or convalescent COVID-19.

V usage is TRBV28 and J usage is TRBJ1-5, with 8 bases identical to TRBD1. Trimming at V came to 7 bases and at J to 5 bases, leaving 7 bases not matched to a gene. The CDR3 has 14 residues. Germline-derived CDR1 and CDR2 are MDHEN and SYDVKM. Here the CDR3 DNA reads TGTGCCAGCACCCTAACAGGGGGGTATCAGCCCCAGCATTTT. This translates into CASTLTGGYQPQHF.

The CDR3 sequence: CATSDPRGEGNEQFF. DNA of the CDR3: TGTGCCACCAGTGACCCCCGGGGAGAGGGCAATGAGCAGTTCTTC. The J gene is TRBJ2-1, the V gene TRBV24-1; TRBD2 is a possible D gene (5 bases). The germline V gene has CDR1 KGHDR and CDR2 SFDVKD. This CDR3 is 15 amino acids long. V was clipped by 4 bases and J by 6 bases, with 15 bases between them.

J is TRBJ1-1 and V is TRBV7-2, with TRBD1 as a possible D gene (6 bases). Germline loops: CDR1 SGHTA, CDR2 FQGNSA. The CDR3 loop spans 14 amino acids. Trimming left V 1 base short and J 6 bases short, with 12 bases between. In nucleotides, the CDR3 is TGTGCCAGCAGCTTAGACAGGGATCGCGCTGAAGCTTTCTTT. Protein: CASSLDRDRAEAFF.

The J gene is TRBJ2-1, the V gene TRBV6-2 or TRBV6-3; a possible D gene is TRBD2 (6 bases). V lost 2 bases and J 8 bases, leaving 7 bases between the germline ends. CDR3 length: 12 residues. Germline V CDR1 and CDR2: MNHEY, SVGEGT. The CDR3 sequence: CASSYQRDEQFF. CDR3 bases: TGTGCCAGCAGTTACCAGCGGGATGAGCAGTTCTTC.

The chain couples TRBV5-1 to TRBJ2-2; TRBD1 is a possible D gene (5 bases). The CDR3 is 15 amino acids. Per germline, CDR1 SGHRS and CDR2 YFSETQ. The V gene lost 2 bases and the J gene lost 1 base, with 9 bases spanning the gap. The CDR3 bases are TGCGCCAGCAGCTTTGGAACAGGGAACACCGGGGAGCTGTTTTTT. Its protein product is CASSFGTGNTGELFF.

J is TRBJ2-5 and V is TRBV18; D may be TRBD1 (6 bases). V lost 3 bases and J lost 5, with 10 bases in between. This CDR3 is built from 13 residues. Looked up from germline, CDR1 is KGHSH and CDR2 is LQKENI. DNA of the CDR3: TGTGCCAGCTCACCGGACAGCCAGGAGACCCAGTACTTC. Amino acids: CASSPDSQETQYF.

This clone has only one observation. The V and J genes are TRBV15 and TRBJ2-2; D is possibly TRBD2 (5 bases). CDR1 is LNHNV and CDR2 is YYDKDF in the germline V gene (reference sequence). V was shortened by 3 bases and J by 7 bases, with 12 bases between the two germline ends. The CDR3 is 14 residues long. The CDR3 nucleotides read TGTGCCACCAGCAGCCCGGGGTTAAGCGGGGAGCTGTTTTTT. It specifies CATSSPGLSGELFF.

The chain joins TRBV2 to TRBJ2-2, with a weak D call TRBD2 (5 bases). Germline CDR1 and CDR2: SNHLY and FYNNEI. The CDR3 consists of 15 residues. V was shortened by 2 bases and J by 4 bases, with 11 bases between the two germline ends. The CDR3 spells CASSETPRGTGELFF. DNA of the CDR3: TGTGCCAGCAGTGAAACCCCCCGGGGCACCGGGGAGCTGTTTTTT.

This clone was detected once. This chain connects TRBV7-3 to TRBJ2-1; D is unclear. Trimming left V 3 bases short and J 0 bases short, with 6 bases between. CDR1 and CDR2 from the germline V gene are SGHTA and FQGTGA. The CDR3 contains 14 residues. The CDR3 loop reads CASSFTGSYNEQFF. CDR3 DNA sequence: TGTGCCAGCAGCTTTACGGGCTCCTACAATGAGCAGTTCTTC.

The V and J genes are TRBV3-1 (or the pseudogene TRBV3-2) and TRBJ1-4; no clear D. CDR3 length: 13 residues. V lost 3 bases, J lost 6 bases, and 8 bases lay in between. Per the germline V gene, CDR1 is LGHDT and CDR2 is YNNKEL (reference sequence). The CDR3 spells CASSQLGYEKLFF. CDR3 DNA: TGTGCCAGCAGCCAGCTCGGGTATGAAAAACTGTTTTTT.

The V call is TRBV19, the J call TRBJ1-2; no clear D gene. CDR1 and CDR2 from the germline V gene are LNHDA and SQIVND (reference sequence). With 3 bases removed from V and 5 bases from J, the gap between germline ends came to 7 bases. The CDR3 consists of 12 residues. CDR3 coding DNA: TGTGCCAGTAGTATCCAGTCTTATGGCTACACCTTC. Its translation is CASSIQSYGYTF.

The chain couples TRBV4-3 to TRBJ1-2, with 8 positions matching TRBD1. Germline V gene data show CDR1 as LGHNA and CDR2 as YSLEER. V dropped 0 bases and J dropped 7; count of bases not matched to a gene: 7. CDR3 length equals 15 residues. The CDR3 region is CASSQDRQGFSGYTF. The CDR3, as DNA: TGCGCCAGCAGCCAAGATCGACAGGGGTTTAGTGGCTACACCTTC.

In DNA form, the CDR3 reads TGTGCCAGCAGTGAAGTTGGACTAACCTGGCGCTACACCTTC. Translation: CASSEVGLTWRYTF. The V and J genes are TRBV6-1 and TRBJ1-2; no clear D gene. In germline, CDR1 is MNHNS, CDR2 SASEGT. CDR3 length: 14 residues. The V and J ends lost 1 base and 9 bases respectively, with 15 bases between them.

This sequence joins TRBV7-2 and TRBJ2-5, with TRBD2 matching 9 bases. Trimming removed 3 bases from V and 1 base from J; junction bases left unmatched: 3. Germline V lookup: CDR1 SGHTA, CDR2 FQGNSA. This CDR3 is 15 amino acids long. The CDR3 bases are TGTGCCAGCAGCTTGTTGCGGGGGGGCCAAGAGACCCAGTACTTC. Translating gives CASSLLRGGQETQYF.

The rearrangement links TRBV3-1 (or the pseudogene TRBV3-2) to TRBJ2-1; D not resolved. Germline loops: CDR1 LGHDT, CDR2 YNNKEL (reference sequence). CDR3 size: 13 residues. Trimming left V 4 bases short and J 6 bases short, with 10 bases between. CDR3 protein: CASSLENRNEQFF. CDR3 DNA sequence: TGTGCCAGCAGCCTCGAGAATCGCAATGAGCAGTTCTTC.

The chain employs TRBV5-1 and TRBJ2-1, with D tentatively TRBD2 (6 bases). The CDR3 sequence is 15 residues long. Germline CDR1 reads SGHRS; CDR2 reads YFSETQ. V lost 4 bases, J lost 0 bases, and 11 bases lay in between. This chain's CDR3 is CASSPVGSSYNEQFF. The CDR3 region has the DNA TGCGCCAGCAGCCCGGTCGGGAGCTCCTACAATGAGCAGTTCTTC.

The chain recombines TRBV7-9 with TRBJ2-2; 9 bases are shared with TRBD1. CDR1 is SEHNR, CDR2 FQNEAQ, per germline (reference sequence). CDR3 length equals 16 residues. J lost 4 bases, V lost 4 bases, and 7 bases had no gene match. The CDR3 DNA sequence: TGTGCCAGCAGCTCCTACAGGGGGCCGGGCACCGGGGAGCTGTTTTTT. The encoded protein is CASSSYRGPGTGELFF. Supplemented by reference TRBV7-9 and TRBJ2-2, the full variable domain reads DTGVSQNPRHKITKRGQNVTFRCDPISEHNRLYWYRQTLGQGPEFLTYFQNEAQLEKSRLLSDRFSAERPKGSFSTLEIQRTEQGDSAMYLCASSSYRGPGTGELFFGEGSRLTVL.

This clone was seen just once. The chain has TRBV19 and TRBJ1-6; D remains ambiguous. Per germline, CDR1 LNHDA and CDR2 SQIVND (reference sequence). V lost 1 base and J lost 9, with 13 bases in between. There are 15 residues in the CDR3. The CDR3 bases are TGTGCCAGTAGTATAGGACCGCCGGCGGGTTCACCCCTCCACTTT. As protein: CASSIGPPAGSPLHF.

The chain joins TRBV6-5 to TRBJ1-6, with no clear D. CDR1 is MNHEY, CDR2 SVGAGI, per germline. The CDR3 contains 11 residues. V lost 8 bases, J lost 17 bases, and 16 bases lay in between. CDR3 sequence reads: CASSAPGEFHF. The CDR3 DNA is TGTGCCAGCTCCGCACCCGGGGAATTCCACTTT.

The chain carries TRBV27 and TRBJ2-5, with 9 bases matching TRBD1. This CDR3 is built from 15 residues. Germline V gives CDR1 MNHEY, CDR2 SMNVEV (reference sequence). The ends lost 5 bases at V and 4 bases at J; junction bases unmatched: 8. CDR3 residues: CASSPWDRVRETQYF. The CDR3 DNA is TGTGCCAGCAGTCCCTGGGACAGGGTAAGAGAGACCCAGTACTTC.

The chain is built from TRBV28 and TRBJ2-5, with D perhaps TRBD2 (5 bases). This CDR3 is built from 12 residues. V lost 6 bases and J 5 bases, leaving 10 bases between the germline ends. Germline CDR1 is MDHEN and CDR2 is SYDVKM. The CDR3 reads CASSEGQETQYF. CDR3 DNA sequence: TGTGCCAGCAGCGAGGGTCAGGAGACCCAGTACTTC. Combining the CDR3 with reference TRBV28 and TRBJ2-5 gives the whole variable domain DVKVTQSSRYLVKRTGEKVFLECVQDMDHENMFWYRQDPGLGLRLIYFSYDVKMKEKGDIPEGYSVSREKKERFSLILESASTNQTSMYLCASSEGQETQYFGPGTRLLVL.

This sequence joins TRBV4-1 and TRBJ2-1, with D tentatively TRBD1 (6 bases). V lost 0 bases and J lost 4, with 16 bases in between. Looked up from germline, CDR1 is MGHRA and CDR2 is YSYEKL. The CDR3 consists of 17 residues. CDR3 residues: CASSQDRQVATYNEQFF. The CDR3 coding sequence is TGCGCCAGCAGCCAAGACCGACAGGTCGCCACATACAATGAGCAGTTCTTC.